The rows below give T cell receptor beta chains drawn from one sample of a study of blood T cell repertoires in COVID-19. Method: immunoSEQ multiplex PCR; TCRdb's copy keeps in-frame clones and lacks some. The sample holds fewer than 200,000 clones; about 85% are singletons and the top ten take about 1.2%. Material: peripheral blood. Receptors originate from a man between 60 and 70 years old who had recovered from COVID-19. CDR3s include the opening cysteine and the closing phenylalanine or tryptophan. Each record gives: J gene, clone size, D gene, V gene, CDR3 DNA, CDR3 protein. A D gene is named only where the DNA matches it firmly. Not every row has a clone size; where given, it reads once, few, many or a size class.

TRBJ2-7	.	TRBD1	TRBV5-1	TGCGCCAGCAGAAATCACCGGGACAGGGACCACGAGCAGTACTTC	CASRNHRDRDHEQYF
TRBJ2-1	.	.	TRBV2	TGTGCCAGCAATACAGGCCTATACAATGAGCAGTTCTTC	CASNTGLYNEQFF
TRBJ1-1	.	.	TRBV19	TGTGCCAGTAGTATTGGTGGGGGGGCAGGAGACCACACTGAAGCTTTCTTT	CASSIGGGAGDHTEAFF
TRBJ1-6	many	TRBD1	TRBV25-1	TGTGCCAGCACCGGGACAGGGGTAGGGTCACCCCTCCACTTT	CASTGTGVGSPLHF
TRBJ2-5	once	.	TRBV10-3	TGTGCCATCGGGGGCGGGGAGACCCAGTACTTC	CAIGGGETQYF
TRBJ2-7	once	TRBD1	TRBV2	TGTGCCAGCAGGGGGACAGGATTCTACGAGCAGTACTTC	CASRGTGFYEQYF
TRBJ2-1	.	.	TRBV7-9	TGTGCCAGCAGCTTAGCGTATGGGGGGATTAATGAGCAGTTCTTC	CASSLAYGGINEQFF
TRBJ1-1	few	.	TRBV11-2	TGTGCCAGCAGCTTAGCCCAGGAAGCTGAAGCTTTCTTT	CASSLAQEAEAFF
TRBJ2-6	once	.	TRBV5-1	TGCGCCAGCAGCTTGGATCTGGGGGGTTTTACCGGGGCCAACGTCCTGACTTTC	CASSLDLGGFTGANVLTF
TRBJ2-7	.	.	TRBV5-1	TGCGCCAGCTCCCCGGTGGGTAGCACGGGCGAGCAGTACTTC	CASSPVGSTGEQYF
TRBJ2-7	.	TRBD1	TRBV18	TGTGCCAGCTCACCGGTGTCTGGGACAGGGAGCTCCTACGAGCAGTACTTC	CASSPVSGTGSSYEQYF
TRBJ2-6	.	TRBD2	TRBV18	TGTGCCAGCTCGGCAAGACTAGCGGGGGATTCTGGGGCCAACGTCCTGACTTTC	CASSARLAGDSGANVLTF
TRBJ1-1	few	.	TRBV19	TGTGCCAGTATAAGCAATCCCGTCAGGGGAGCTTTCTTT	CASISNPVRGAFF
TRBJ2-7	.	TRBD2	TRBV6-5	TGTGCCAGCAGTCAAAGAACTAGCGGGGCTTACGAGCAGTACTTC	CASSQRTSGAYEQYF
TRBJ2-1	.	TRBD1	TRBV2	TGTGCCAGCAGTGAACGACAGGGGTCGCTTAATGAGCAGTTCTTC	CASSERQGSLNEQFF
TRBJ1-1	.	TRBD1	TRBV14	TGTGCCAGCAGCTCCCGGACAGGGTTGAAGCTAGGAGGAGCTTTCTTT	CASSSRTGLKLGGAFF
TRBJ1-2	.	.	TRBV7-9	TGTGCCGCGGGGGGGACCTATGGCTACACCTTC	CAAGGTYGYTF
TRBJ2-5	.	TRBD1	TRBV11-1	TGTGCCAGCAGCTTAGACAGGGGTCCGGAGACCCAGTACTTC	CASSLDRGPETQYF
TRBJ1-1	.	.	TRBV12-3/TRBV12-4	TGTGCCAGCAGTCCCCTTTACACTGAAGCTTTCTTT	CASSPLYTEAFF
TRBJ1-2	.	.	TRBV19	TGTGCCAGTAGTATGGGGGACTTAAGTTATGGCTACACCTTC	CASSMGDLSYGYTF
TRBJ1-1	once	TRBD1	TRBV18	TGTGCCAGCTCACCGGACAGGGATCACACTGAAGCTTTCTTT	CASSPDRDHTEAFF
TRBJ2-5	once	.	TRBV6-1	TGTGCCAGCAGTGAAGACGGGGGGCAGCAAGAGACCCAGTACTTC	CASSEDGGQQETQYF
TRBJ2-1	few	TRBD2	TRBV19	TGTGCCAGTACGAGCTCTAGCGGGTCCTACAATGAGCAGTTCTTC	CASTSSSGSYNEQFF
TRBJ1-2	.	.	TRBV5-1	TGCGCCAGCAGCTTTCTGGGGAGCGGTAACTATGGCTACACCTTC	CASSFLGSGNYGYTF
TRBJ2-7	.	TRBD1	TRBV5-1	TGCGCCAGCAGCTGGGGGACAGGGGAAATTTACGAGCAGTACTTC	CASSWGTGEIYEQYF
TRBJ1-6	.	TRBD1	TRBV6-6	TGTGCCAGCAATCGACAGGGGGATAATTCACCCCTCCACTTT	CASNRQGDNSPLHF
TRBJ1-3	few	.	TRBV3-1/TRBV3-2	TGTGCCAGCAGCCATCCAGGGTCTGGAAACACCATATATTTT	CASSHPGSGNTIYF
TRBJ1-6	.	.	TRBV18	TGTGCCAGCTCCGACTCAGGGTTTGGTTCACCCCTCCACTTT	CASSDSGFGSPLHF
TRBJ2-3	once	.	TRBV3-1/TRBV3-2	TGTGCCAGCAGCCAACCCTTTAGCCCAGATACGCAGTATTTT	CASSQPFSPDTQYF
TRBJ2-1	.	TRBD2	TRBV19	TGTGCCAGTAGTATACAAGTAGCGGGGGTCTACAATGAGCAGTTCTTC	CASSIQVAGVYNEQFF
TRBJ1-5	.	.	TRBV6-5	TGTGCCAGCACCTGGGCCACCTATAGCAATCAGCCCCAGCATTTT	CASTWATYSNQPQHF
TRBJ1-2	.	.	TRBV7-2	TGTGCCAGCAGCTTAGACGGGGGGCGGCATGGCTACACCTTC	CASSLDGGRHGYTF
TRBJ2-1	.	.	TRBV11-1	TGTGCCAGCAGCTTAGATTTGACACAAGCCTACAATGAGCAGTTCTTC	CASSLDLTQAYNEQFF
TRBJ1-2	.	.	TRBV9	TGTGCCAGCAGCCCTGTCCTAGCGGGGCCCTATGGCTACACCTTC	CASSPVLAGPYGYTF
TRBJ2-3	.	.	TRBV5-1	TGCGCCAGCAGCTTGGGACAATCCAGCACAGATACGCAGTATTTT	CASSLGQSSTDTQYF
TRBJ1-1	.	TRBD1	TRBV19	TGTGCCAGTACCAATCCCTACAGGGGAATGAACACTGAAGCTTTCTTT	CASTNPYRGMNTEAFF
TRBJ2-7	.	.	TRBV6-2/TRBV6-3	TGTGCCAGCAGTTACCCCCAGGGGACCTCCTACGAGCAGTACTTC	CASSYPQGTSYEQYF
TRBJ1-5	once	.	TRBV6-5	TGTGCCAGCAGTTTGGTTCCAGGGAGGCAGCCCCAGCATTTT	CASSLVPGRQPQHF
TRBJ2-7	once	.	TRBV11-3	TGTGCCAGCAGCTCAGGGTTCGGCTACGAGCAGTACTTC	CASSSGFGYEQYF
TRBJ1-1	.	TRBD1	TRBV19	TGTGCCAGTAGTCACCCCGCAGGGGGTCCAGCTGAAGCTTTCTTT	CASSHPAGGPAEAFF
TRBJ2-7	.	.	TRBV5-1	TGCGCCAGCAGCTTTCAGGGAAACTACGAGCAGTACTTC	CASSFQGNYEQYF
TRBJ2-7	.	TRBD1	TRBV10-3	TGTGCCATCTCCTTCAGGGGGCCTGACAACTACGAGCAGTACTTC	CAISFRGPDNYEQYF
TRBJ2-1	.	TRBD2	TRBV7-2	TGTGCCAGCAGCGCCAAATCTAGCGGGGCCCACAATGAGCAGTTCTTC	CASSAKSSGAHNEQFF
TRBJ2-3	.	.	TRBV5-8	TGTGCCAGCAGCTTGGAGGGCAGGGTCACGGATACGCAGTATTTT	CASSLEGRVTDTQYF
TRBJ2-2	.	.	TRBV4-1	TGCGCCAGCAGCCAAGAAGCCGGGACCGGGGAGCTGTTTTTT	CASSQEAGTGELFF
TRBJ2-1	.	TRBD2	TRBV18	TGTGCCAGCTCAGGCCCTAGCGGGGATGATGAGCAGTTCTTC	CASSGPSGDDEQFF
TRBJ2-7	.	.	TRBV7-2	TGTGCCAGCAGCCCTGACTGGAGCTCCTACGAGCAGTACTTC	CASSPDWSSYEQYF
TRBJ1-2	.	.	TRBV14	TGTGCCAGCAGCCAAGGGCCAGGGAGGGACTATGGCTACACCTTC	CASSQGPGRDYGYTF
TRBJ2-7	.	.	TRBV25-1	TGTGCCAGCAGTGAATATAAGGGGGACGAGCAGTACTTC	CASSEYKGDEQYF
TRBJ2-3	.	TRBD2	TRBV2	TGTGCCAGCAGAACAAGGACTAGTCGGGGGAGGGAAGATACGCAGTATTTT	CASRTRTSRGREDTQYF
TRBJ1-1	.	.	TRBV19	TGTGCCAGTAGTATTCCAGGGGAGGGTGAAGCTTTCTTT	CASSIPGEGEAFF
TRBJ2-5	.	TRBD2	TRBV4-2	TGTGCCAGCAGCCAAGACAATTCCGGGACTAGCCTTTACCAAGAGACCCAGTACTTC	CASSQDNSGTSLYQETQYF
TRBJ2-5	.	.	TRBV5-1	TGCGCCAGCAGCTCTTTTATCGGCCTTGGAGCGGCCCAAGAGACCCAGTACTTC	CASSSFIGLGAAQETQYF
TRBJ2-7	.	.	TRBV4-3	TGCGCCAGCAGCCAAGAGCTGGCTTTTACCTACGAGCAGTACTTC	CASSQELAFTYEQYF
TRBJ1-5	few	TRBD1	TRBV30	TGTGCCTGGAACCCGGGACAGGGGCGTAATCAGCCCCAGCATTTT	CAWNPGQGRNQPQHF
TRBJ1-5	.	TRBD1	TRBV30	TGTGCCTGGGCGCCGGGACAGACCAATCAGCCCCAGCATTTT	CAWAPGQTNQPQHF
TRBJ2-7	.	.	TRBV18	TGTGCCAGCTCACCAGGGGGGTTGCTGTACGAGCAGTACTTC	CASSPGGLLYEQYF
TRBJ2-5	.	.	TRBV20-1	TGCAGTGCTAGAAACAGCCGGACCCAGTACTTC	CSARNSRTQYF